What follows describes a single T cell receptor (beta chain). This clonotype appeared many times. No qualities accompany the bases; no much larger clone lies one base away. The record originates from a study of T cells after yellow fever vaccination (dated 2019 in TCRdb). Describing the broader study: The SMART-Seq v4 Ultra Low Input RNA kit was used to prepare libraries from fractions with low cell numbers. To follow T-cell clones before and after primary and booster YFV17D yellow fever vaccination, bulk TCR alpha and beta repertoires were sequenced over time. The cohort comprised two healthy male donors, one aged 18 to 30 and one aged 30 to 40 years. Bulk PBMC replicates and cell subsets were isolated from blood drawn at multiple timepoints before and after both primary and secondary immunization.

TCR cDNA was synthesized by 5'RACE template switching, which introduced a universal primer site and unique molecular identifiers. cDNA synthesis was primed from both the TCR alpha and TCR beta constant segments. Library amplification involved two PCR steps, and the second step added sample barcodes and sequencing adapters. Sequencing of libraries was done on Illumina HiSeq 2500 (2x100 bp) or NovaSeq (2x150 bp). The study's processing was this. Demultiplexing of reads and collapsing into UMI consensus sequences were performed with MIGEC, and V(D)J alignment was carried out with MiXCR. Vaccine-responding clonotypes were identified with edgeR using replicate PBMC samples, with FDR below 0.01 and a log2 fold change above 5 up to day 15 being required. Each bulk clonotype was labeled CD4 or CD8 based on which sequenced repertoire, CD4 or CD8, contained the clonotype at higher abundance. NS4B-specific clonotypes were defined as those at least 10-fold enriched in dextramer-positive over dextramer-negative fractions; CD4-biased clonotypes were excluded. TCRdb took the public reads, trimmed them with fastp at Q25, ran MiXCR for clone calling and kept in-frame beta chains. Rows are unified per CDR3 protein, each entry keeping the most common DNA and genes. Clone size and V and J calls follow TCRdb, not the original study. This sample is represented by 96,000 or so distinct CDR3 sequences; almost 9% of them were singletons. The biggest ten clones account for 15% to 20% of the sample.

What the study reported, not specific to this receptor: A small share of clonotypes occurred in both CD4 and CD8 compartments, likely arising from convergent recombination. Compared with the primary T-cell response, the secondary T-cell response was faster but weaker, reaching its peak on day 5 rather than on day 15. Because only a couple of donors were included in the study, the extent to which the findings can be generalized is limited. Computational filtering was required because FACS-sorted repertoires could contain abundant contaminating clonotypes from the bulk population. After the booster, most of the clones that had expanded following primary vaccination were detected again (approximately 96% of CD4 and roughly 90% of CD8), which suggests that memory was broadly maintained.

V ends up 3 bases short and J 6 bases short, with an unmatched junction base count of 7. From cysteine to phenylalanine, the CDR3 is 15 amino acids long. Of the read, only the CDR3 DNA is kept; its 45 bases are in frame from base 1. For CDR1 and CDR2, the germline V gene lists MDHEN and SYDVKM. According to the study, the label for this sample's treatment or condition signals: live attenuated yellow fever vaccine strain. PBMCs were isolated from peripheral blood using a standard Ficoll-Paque protocol. Epitope-specific CD8 T cells were sorted with a dextramer loaded with the yellow fever NS4B epitope peptide, and anti-CD3 and anti-CD8 staining was applied. TriZol was used to extract RNA from bulk PBMCs, CD4 and CD8 fractions, and dextramer-positive and dextramer-negative fractions.

The sequence was obtained from a man aged 18 to 30 who received the YFV17D yellow fever vaccine. Sequencing used CD8+ T cells not binding an NS4B(214-222) dextramer, sorted from PBMCs, obtained roughly 14 days after the first yellow fever vaccination. This sample's cell subset or site label indicates: NS4B epitope dextramer-negative CD8 T cells. The rearranged chain carries TRBV28 and TRBJ2-1, with 8 middle bases fitting TRBD2. The DNA is as follows: TGTGCCAGCAGTTTCGGGGGGGGTGGACGCAATGAGCAGTTCTTC. Translated, this gives CASSFGGGGRNEQFF.